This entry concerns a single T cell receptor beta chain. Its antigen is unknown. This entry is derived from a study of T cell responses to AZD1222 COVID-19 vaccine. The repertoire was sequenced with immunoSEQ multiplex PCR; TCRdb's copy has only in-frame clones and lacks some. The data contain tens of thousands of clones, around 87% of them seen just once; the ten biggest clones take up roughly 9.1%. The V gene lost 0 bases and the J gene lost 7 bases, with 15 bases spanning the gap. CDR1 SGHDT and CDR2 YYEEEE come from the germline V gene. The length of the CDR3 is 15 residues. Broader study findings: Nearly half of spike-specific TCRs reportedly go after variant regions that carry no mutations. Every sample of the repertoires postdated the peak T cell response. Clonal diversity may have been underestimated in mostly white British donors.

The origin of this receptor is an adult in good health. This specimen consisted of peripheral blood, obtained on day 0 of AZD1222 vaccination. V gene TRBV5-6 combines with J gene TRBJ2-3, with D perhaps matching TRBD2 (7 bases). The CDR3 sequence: CASSLEAGEGYTQYF. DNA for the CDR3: TGTGCCAGCAGCTTGGAGGCAGGGGAGGGGTATACGCAGTATTTT.